These T cell receptor beta chains were read from a single sample in a study of blood T cells in healthy people across ages. TCRdb re-called the 5' RACE reads with MiXCR, one entry per CDR3 protein. The repertoire has roughly 500,000 distinct CDR3 sequences, about 26% of them found once; the top ten carry around 18%. Sequencing used blood. The receptors were sampled from a woman between 70 and 85 years old in good health. The CDR3 runs from the conserved cysteine through the conserved F or W. Each record gives: CDR3 protein, V gene.

CDR3aa: CASSFRTGGTEAFF; v_gene: TRBV12-3/TRBV12-4
CDR3aa: CARGRLAKNIQYF; v_gene: TRBV10-3
CDR3aa: CASSQETRSSYNSPLHF; v_gene: TRBV3-1
CDR3aa: CSVTGRGDEQYF; v_gene: TRBV29-1
CDR3aa: CASSLEFDLGGTQYF; v_gene: TRBV11-3
CDR3aa: CASTAGALLQETQYF; v_gene: TRBV3-1
CDR3aa: CASSLDLSYNEQFF; v_gene: TRBV6-2/TRBV6-3
CDR3aa: CASSPTGGVWETQYF; v_gene: TRBV9
CDR3aa: CSARAKGASGLDTQYF; v_gene: TRBV20-1
CDR3aa: CASSQGGIAKNIQYF; v_gene: TRBV4-2
CDR3aa: CASSLGSYETQYF; v_gene: TRBV12-3/TRBV12-4
CDR3aa: CASGFLVGDGGELFF; v_gene: TRBV9
CDR3aa: CSARQGASYEQYF; v_gene: TRBV20-1
CDR3aa: CSARVSGLRSSYEQYF; v_gene: TRBV20-1
CDR3aa: CSVRGTGANVLTF; v_gene: TRBV29-1
CDR3aa: CASSFGSGGPEETQSF; v_gene: TRBV7-3
CDR3aa: CAISESDISYEQYF; v_gene: TRBV10-3
CDR3aa: CASSPRDRVRDTEAFF; v_gene: TRBV18
CDR3aa: CASSLEQGVEQFF; v_gene: TRBV7-2
CDR3aa: CASSLARLNIQYF; v_gene: TRBV7-9
CDR3aa: CASSQDSSGNTIYF; v_gene: TRBV4-2
CDR3aa: CAGGSGDTENTEAFF; v_gene: TRBV12-5
CDR3aa: CASTGTSEETQYF; v_gene: TRBV2
CDR3aa: CASSVPITSKGNEKLFF; v_gene: TRBV5-1
CDR3aa: CASRRQVVTWNEQFF; v_gene: TRBV7-8
CDR3aa: CATSRDAVDRLGYF; v_gene: TRBV15
CDR3aa: CASSLWTDTEAFF; v_gene: TRBV9
CDR3aa: CSARDPGTNTEAFF; v_gene: TRBV20-1
CDR3aa: CASSAQPGSNTGELFF; v_gene: TRBV25-1
CDR3aa: CASSTRTGLETQYF; v_gene: TRBV9
CDR3aa: CASSQDVSTEQYF; v_gene: TRBV4-3
CDR3aa: CASRKQEQGARETQYF; v_gene: TRBV7-2
CDR3aa: CASSTRQGGQETQYF; v_gene: TRBV7-3
CDR3aa: CASSRRLAGGRGDTQYF; v_gene: TRBV11-2
CDR3aa: CASSLQGAYYEQYF; v_gene: TRBV5-1
CDR3aa: CASKGETQYF; v_gene: TRBV5-1
CDR3aa: CASRRDEVAFF; v_gene: TRBV7-9
CDR3aa: CASKRTGKSTDTQYF; v_gene: TRBV7-9
CDR3aa: CASSPGQGPQTQYF; v_gene: TRBV18
CDR3aa: CASSAAGGGSPLHF; v_gene: TRBV5-1
CDR3aa: CASSLAGAGFYGYTF; v_gene: TRBV5-1